This T cell receptor beta chain derives from a study of CD8+ T cells in alopecia areata. Findings of the study overall: Many expanded lesional clones remained in scalp and blood on tofacitinib.

This clone was recorded a few times. As yet, its antigen is unknown. Treatment in this sample: oral pan-JAK inhibitor, 5-10 mg twice daily. Sorted out of PBMCs were CD4+ T cells and CD8+ T cells. TCR sequencing used cDNA made by reverse transcription of extracted RNA. Generated by immunoSEQ multiplex PCR, the TCRdb table keeps only in-frame clones and is missing some. The sample includes 150,000 to 200,000 clones, roughly 53% of them seen just once. The CDR3 extends over 14 amino acids. Trimming cost V 3 bases and J 2 bases, with 14 bases left between them. CDR1 and CDR2 (germline): SQVTM, ANQGSEA. The V and J genes are TRBV29-1 and TRBJ2-7, with D perhaps matching TRBD1 or TRBD2 (5 bases each). The clonotype was recovered from a human donor with alopecia areata. Sequences were derived from CD8+ T cells sorted from blood, sampled at week 24, from a patient treated with tofacitinib. CDR3 coding DNA: TGCAGCGTTGAGGAGGCAGGGATGCCCTACGAGCAGTACTTC. Translation gives CSVEEAGMPYEQYF.